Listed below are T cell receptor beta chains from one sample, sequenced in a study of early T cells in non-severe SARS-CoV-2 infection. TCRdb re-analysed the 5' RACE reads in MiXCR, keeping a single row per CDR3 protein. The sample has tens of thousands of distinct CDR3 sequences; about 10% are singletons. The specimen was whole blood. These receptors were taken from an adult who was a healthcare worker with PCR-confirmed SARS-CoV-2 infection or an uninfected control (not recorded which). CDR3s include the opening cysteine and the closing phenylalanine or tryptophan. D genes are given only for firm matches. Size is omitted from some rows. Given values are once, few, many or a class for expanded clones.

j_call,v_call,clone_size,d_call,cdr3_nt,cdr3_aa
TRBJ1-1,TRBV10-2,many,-,TGCGCCAGCCGAGAGAACACTGAAGCTTTCTTT,CASRENTEAFF
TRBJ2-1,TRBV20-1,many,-,TGCAGTGCTAGTGCAGTTTACAATGAGCAGTTCTTC,CSASAVYNEQFF
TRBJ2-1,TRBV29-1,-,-,TGCAGCGTTGAAGGGCGGACTACCGTCTACAATGAGCAGTTCTTC,CSVEGRTTVYNEQFF
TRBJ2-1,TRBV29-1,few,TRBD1,TGCAGCGTTGGCCCCGGGACAGTAGTGGACAATGAGCAGTTCTTC,CSVGPGTVVDNEQFF
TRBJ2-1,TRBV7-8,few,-,TGTGCCAGCAGCTATAGAGGCAATGAGCAGTTCTTC,CASSYRGNEQFF
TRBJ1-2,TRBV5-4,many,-,TGTGCCAGCAGCTTGGACCACCCGGGGGTTGGCTACACCTTC,CASSLDHPGVGYTF
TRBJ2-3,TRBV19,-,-,TGTGCCAGTAGTATAGCGGACCACACAGATACGCAGTATTTT,CASSIADHTDTQYF
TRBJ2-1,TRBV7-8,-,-,TGTGCCAGCAGCTTATATCTTCGGACCTCCTACAATGAGCAGTTCTTC,CASSLYLRTSYNEQFF
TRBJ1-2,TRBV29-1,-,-,TGCAGCGTTGAGCGGGTGTACTATGGCTACACCTTC,CSVERVYYGYTF
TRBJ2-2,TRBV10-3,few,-,TGTGCCTCGGGTGTAGAAGGTTCCGGGGAGCTGTTTTTT,CASGVEGSGELFF
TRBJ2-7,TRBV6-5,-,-,TGTGCCAGCAGTTACTCTGGCGCGAGGGTGCAGTACTTC,CASSYSGARVQYF
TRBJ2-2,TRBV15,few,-,TGTGCCACCAGCAGAGTGCGGTTCGCGAACACCGGGGAGCTGTTTTTT,CATSRVRFANTGELFF
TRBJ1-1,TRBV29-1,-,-,TGCAGCGTTGAAGACAGTCTGAACACTGAAGCTTTCTTT,CSVEDSLNTEAFF
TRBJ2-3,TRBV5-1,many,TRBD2,TGCGCCAGCAGCTTGGGGGTAGCGGGATCACCAGATACGCAGTATTTT,CASSLGVAGSPDTQYF
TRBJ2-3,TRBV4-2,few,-,TGTGCCAGCAGCCAAGATGTTGCGGGCTCCCTCACAGATACGCAGTATTTT,CASSQDVAGSLTDTQYF
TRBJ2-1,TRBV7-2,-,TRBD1,TGTGCCAGCAGCTCCGCCGGGACAGGGTACTACAATGAGCAGTTCTTC,CASSSAGTGYYNEQFF
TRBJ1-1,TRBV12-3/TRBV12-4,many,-,TGTGCCATGGTACTTCAGCAGAACACTGAAGCTTTCTTT,CAMVLQQNTEAFF
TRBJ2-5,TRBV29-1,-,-,TGCAGCGGTTTTGAAGAGACCCAGTACTTC,CSGFEETQYF
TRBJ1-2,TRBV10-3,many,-,TGTGCCATCAGCTTAGACAGTTTCTATGGCTACACCTTC,CAISLDSFYGYTF
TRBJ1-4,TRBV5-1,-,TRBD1,TGCGCCAGCAGCTTGGGGGACAGGACTAATGAAAAACTGTTTTTT,CASSLGDRTNEKLFF
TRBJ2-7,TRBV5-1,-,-,TGCGCCAGCAGCTTGGATGCGGCGAACTACGAGCAGTACTTC,CASSLDAANYEQYF
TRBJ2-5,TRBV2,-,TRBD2,TGTGCCATCGACCGGGAGGAAGAGACCCAGTACTTC,CAIDREEETQYF
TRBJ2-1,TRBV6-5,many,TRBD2,TGTGCCAGCAGTCATCAGACTAGCGGGATCGGGATGGGTGAGCAGTTCTTC,CASSHQTSGIGMGEQFF
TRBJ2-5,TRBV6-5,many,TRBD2,TGTGCCAGCAGTGCCCGGACTAGCGGAAGGCAGACCCAGTACTTC,CASSARTSGRQTQYF
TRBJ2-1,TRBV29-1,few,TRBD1,TGCAGCGCAGGGACAGGGGTCTTTGCTGAGCAGTTCTTC,CSAGTGVFAEQFF
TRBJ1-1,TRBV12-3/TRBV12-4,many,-,TGTGCCAGCAGTTTTCAGGGAAGGGGTACTGAAGCTTTCTTT,CASSFQGRGTEAFF
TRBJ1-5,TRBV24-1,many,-,TGTGCCACCAGTGATCTAAGACATCAGCCCCAGCATTTT,CATSDLRHQPQHF
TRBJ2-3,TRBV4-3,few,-,TGCGCCAGCAGCCAAGGCCCCCACTTCACAGATACGCAGTATTTT,CASSQGPHFTDTQYF
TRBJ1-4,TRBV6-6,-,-,TGTGCCAGCAGCTCAATAAGGACAGAAGAACTGTTTTTT,CASSSIRTEELFF
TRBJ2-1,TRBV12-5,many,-,TGTGCTAGTGGTTGGGGGTGGGAGCAGTTCTTC,CASGWGWEQFF
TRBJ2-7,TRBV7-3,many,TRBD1,TGTGCCAGCAGCTCTACAGGGGGCGAACTTGGCGAGCAGTACTTC,CASSSTGGELGEQYF
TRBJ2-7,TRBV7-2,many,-,TGTGCCAGCAGCTTAAGGCAACCCGGTCGGGAGCAGTACTTC,CASSLRQPGREQYF